The 19 T cell receptor beta chains in this list originate from one sample, sequenced in a study of CD4 T cells in relation to SARS-CoV-2 and coronaviruses. Generated by immunoSEQ multiplex PCR, the TCRdb table keeps only in-frame clones and is missing some. The repertoire has 60,000 to 75,000 clones, 80% to 95% of them found once; the top ten carry under 0.25%. Unexposed donor CD4+ T cells date from about 2010-2018, before the COVID-19 pandemic. The material sequenced was naive CD4+ T cells from PBMCs. This sample's subset: naive CD4+ T cells isolated by negative enrichment. Every receptor here comes from a human donor in good health.

V usage is TRBV7-2 and J usage is TRBJ1-1, with D uncertain. V shed 3 bases and J shed 5 bases, with 7 bases lying between them. The CDR3 is 12 amino acids. The germline gives CDR1 SGHTA, CDR2 FQGNSA. Written as DNA, the CDR3 is TGTGCCAGCAGCTTCGTGGGGACTGAAGCTTTCTTT. Residues: CASSFVGTEAFF.

This rearrangement joins TRBV6-2 or TRBV6-3 to TRBJ2-3; D gene ambiguous. The CDR3 extends over 15 amino acids. Trimming pared 2 bases from V and 2 bases from J, leaving 11 bases between. Germline-derived CDR1 and CDR2 are MNHEY and SVGEGT. This CDR3 is CASSYLSHHTDTQYF. The CDR3 DNA is TGTGCCAGCAGTTACCTGTCGCATCACACAGATACGCAGTATTTT.

V and J are TRBV5-8 and TRBJ2-1; D may be TRBD2 (7 bases). The CDR3 has 15 residues. Germline V lookup: CDR1 SGHTS, CDR2 YDEGEE. V shed 3 bases and J shed 1 base, with 11 bases lying between them. CDR3 DNA sequence: TGTGCCAGCAGCTGGAGGGGGGGTTCCTACAATGAGCAGTTCTTC. Its translation: CASSWRGGSYNEQFF.

The chain uses TRBV7-3 and TRBJ2-4; TRBD1 is a possible D gene (6 bases). V lost 0 bases to trimming and J lost 0 bases, with 12 bases between them. The CDR3 consists of 17 residues. Per the germline V gene, CDR1 is SGHTA and CDR2 is FQGTGA. CDR3 sequence (DNA): TGTGCCAGCAGCTTAACAGGGACAAGACTAGCCAAAAACATTCAGTACTTC. It is translated as CASSLTGTRLAKNIQYF.

This CDR3 is CARSWAWTRDFEQFF. CDR3 sequence (DNA): TGTGCCAGAAGCTGGGCGTGGACACGAGATTTTGAGCAGTTCTTC. This chain uses TRBV5-3 with TRBJ2-1, with D tentatively TRBD1 (5 bases). TRBV5-3 carries the ORF label, with uncertain function. CDR3 length: 15 amino acids. V was clipped by 3 bases and J by 9 bases, with 19 bases between them.

The chain employs TRBV21-1 and TRBJ2-3; the D segment call TRBD2 is taken from the table without a DNA check. TRBV21-1 is a recognized pseudogene. CDR3 length: 14 amino acids. CDR3 amino acids: CASTAIALEDTQYF. CDR3 DNA: TGTGCCAGCACCGCAATCGCTCTAGAAGATACGCAGTATTTT.

This clone came up once. This chain connects TRBV5-5 to TRBJ1-1, with D maybe TRBD1 (5 bases). Between the trimmed V and J ends, which lost 2 bases and 0 bases, there was a span of 17 bases. The CDR3 runs to 17 residues. CDR1 and CDR2 from the germline V gene are SGHKS and YYEKEE (reference sequence). The CDR3 DNA is TGTGCCAGCAGCTTAAGTGCCGGGACGAAGATGAACACTGAAGCTTTCTTT. Amino acids: CASSLSAGTKMNTEAFF.

The V and J genes are TRBV7-9 and TRBJ2-7, with 8 bases identical to TRBD1. The germline V gene encodes CDR1 SEHNR and CDR2 FQNEAQ (reference sequence). V gave up 2 bases and J gave up 4 bases; unmatched junction bases: 4. The length of the CDR3 is 14 residues. The CDR3 DNA sequence: TGTGCCAGCAGCTTAATAGGACAGGGTTACGAGCAGTACTTC. It codes for CASSLIGQGYEQYF.

The chain combines TRBV3-1 (or the pseudogene TRBV3-2) with TRBJ2-3; TRBD2 aligns across 15 bases. CDR3 length equals 18 residues. Germline V gives CDR1 LGHDT, CDR2 YNNKEL (reference sequence). The trim removed 4 bases at V and 1 base at J, leaving 6 bases unmatched. CDR3 residues: CASSRTSGGAHGTDTQYF. DNA for the CDR3: TGTGCCAGCAGCCGGACTAGCGGGGGGGCCCATGGCACAGATACGCAGTATTTT.

The genes are TRBV28 and TRBJ2-1; no definite D call. CDR1 is MDHEN, CDR2 SYDVKM, per germline. The CDR3 length is 14 residues. V was pared by 4 bases and J by 5 bases, with 12 bases between. As DNA, the CDR3 is TGTGCCAGCAGTTGGGCCTTGGACCACAATGAGCAGTTCTTC. It yields the protein CASSWALDHNEQFF. Supplemented by reference TRBV28 and TRBJ2-1, the full variable domain reads DVKVTQSSRYLVKRTGEKVFLECVQDMDHENMFWYRQDPGLGLRLIYFSYDVKMKEKGDIPEGYSVSREKKERFSLILESASTNQTSMYLCASSWALDHNEQFFGPGTRLTVL.

This chain links TRBV28 with TRBJ1-2, with D maybe TRBD1 (5 bases). V lost 4 bases to trimming and J lost 7 bases, with 13 bases between them. The germline V gene has CDR1 MDHEN and CDR2 SYDVKM. The CDR3 is 13 amino acids. DNA of the CDR3: TGTGCCAGCAGTTCCCTCAGGGTAACTGGCTACACCTTC. Its translation: CASSSLRVTGYTF.

The V gene is TRBV19, the J gene TRBJ2-6; D might be TRBD1 (5 bases). CDR1 and CDR2 (germline): LNHDA, SQIVND (reference sequence). V shed 7 bases and J shed 0 bases, with 10 bases lying between them. The CDR3 sequence is 15 residues long. In nucleotides, the CDR3 is TGTGCCAGTATCTCAGGGTCCTCTGGGGCCAACGTCCTGACTTTC. Protein: CASISGSSGANVLTF.

The rearrangement uses TRBV3-1 (or the pseudogene TRBV3-2) and TRBJ2-1, with D perhaps matching TRBD1 (5 bases). V lost 0 bases and J 6 bases, leaving 15 bases between the germline ends. CDR1 and CDR2 (germline): LGHDT, YNNKEL (reference sequence). The CDR3 covers 16 residues. In DNA, the CDR3 is TGTGCCAGCAGCCAAGATCGGGCAGGGTCAAGCAATGAGCAGTTCTTC. It is translated as CASSQDRAGSSNEQFF.

Concerning this clone itself: Other nucleotide sequences in the sample specify the same CDR3. This chain joins TRBV5-1 and TRBJ2-7; weak D call: TRBD2 (7 bases). Trimming took 0 bases from V and 3 from J, leaving 10 bases between them. The CDR3 covers 14 residues. Germline CDR1 is SGHRS and CDR2 is YFSETQ. The CDR3 loop is CASSLEGGLYEQYF. The CDR3 DNA reads as TGCGCCAGCAGCTTGGAGGGGGGGCTCTACGAGCAGTACTTC. Full variable domain (remainder filled in from reference TRBV5-1 and TRBJ2-7): KAGVTQTPRYLIKTRGQQVTLSCSPISGHRSVSWYQQTPGQGLQFLFEYFSETQRNKGNFPGRFSGRQFSNSRSEMNVSTLELGDSALYLCASSLEGGLYEQYFGPGTRLTVT.

This chain joins TRBV3-1 (or the pseudogene TRBV3-2) and TRBJ1-1; maybe TRBD1 (6 bases). Trimming removed 3 bases at V and 5 bases at J, with 13 bases between. There are 14 residues in the CDR3. CDR1 is LGHDT and CDR2 is YNNKEL in the germline V gene (reference sequence). Here the CDR3 reads CASSHQGRSTEAFF. CDR3 nucleotide sequence: TGTGCCAGCAGCCATCAGGGGCGTTCAACTGAAGCTTTCTTT.

The chain joins TRBV28 to TRBJ2-5; TRBD2 matches at 9 bases. From germline, CDR1 is MDHEN and CDR2 SYDVKM. V lost 6 bases, J lost 4 bases, and 15 bases stayed unmatched. The CDR3 length is 17 residues. CDR3 sequence reads: CASSPSSAGGNRETQYF. In nucleotides, the CDR3 is TGTGCCAGCAGCCCCTCATCAGCGGGGGGTAACCGAGAGACCCAGTACTTC.

The V call is TRBV5-4, the J call TRBJ1-2; weak D call: TRBD1 (6 bases). This CDR3 comprises 15 residues. V was clipped by 1 base and J by 8 bases, with 18 bases between them. Germline V gives CDR1 SGHNT, CDR2 YYREEE (reference sequence). Written as DNA, the CDR3 is TGTGCCAGCAGCTTGACGGCAGGGGTGCATCAGGGCTACACCTTC. As protein: CASSLTAGVHQGYTF.

The V gene is TRBV5-1, the J gene TRBJ1-1, with a possible D match to TRBD1 (5 bases). CDR1 and CDR2 (germline): SGHRS, YFSETQ. The V gene lost 3 bases and the J gene lost 1 base, with 22 bases spanning the gap. The CDR3 is made up of 18 amino acids. As DNA, the CDR3 is TGCGCCAGCAGCTCCCTGGTGGGGCAGGGTAAGGAGAACACTGAAGCTTTCTTT. Amino acids: CASSSLVGQGKENTEAFF.

The rearrangement links TRBV7-3 to TRBJ2-1, with D perhaps TRBD2 (6 bases). V lost 5 bases, J lost 9 bases, and 20 bases lay in between. The CDR3 runs to 15 residues. Per germline, CDR1 SGHTA and CDR2 FQGTGA. This chain's CDR3 is CASSPTNSGAGEQFF. The CDR3 nucleotides read TGTGCCAGCAGCCCGACGAATAGCGGAGCCGGTGAGCAGTTCTTC.